Listed below are T cell receptor beta chains from one sample, sequenced in a study of shared clonotypes between healthy human individuals. Using immunoSEQ multiplex PCR, the repertoire was profiled, and TCRdb retains in-frame clones only, with some absent. The sample lists more than 2,000,000 clones, approximately 95% occurring once. The sequencing sample was made of naive CD4+ T cells from PBMCs. The receptors here all came from a man aged 18-30 years in good health. Some clones in this sample may be carry-over from other donors' samples. The CDR3 runs from the conserved cysteine through the conserved F or W. D genes are given only for firm matches. A clone size is listed for some rows: how often the clone was seen (once, few, many), or a class if it is expanded.

NA TRBJ2-7 NA TRBV28 CASQQVQEQYF TGTGCCAGCCAGCAGGTTCAGGAGCAGTACTTC
TRBD1 TRBJ2-5 NA TRBV5-4 CASSPRTGEETQYF TGTGCCAGCAGCCCTAGGACAGGGGAAGAGACCCAGTACTTC
NA TRBJ2-7 NA TRBV7-2 CASSTMAGAYEQYF TGTGCCAGCAGCACCATGGCAGGGGCCTACGAGCAGTACTTC
TRBD1 TRBJ1-5 NA TRBV6-1 CASSESGQGRSPQHF TGTGCCAGCAGTGAGTCGGGACAGGGGCGTTCGCCCCAGCATTTT
NA TRBJ2-7 NA TRBV29-1 CSVDGGSDEQYF TGCAGCGTTGATGGGGGGAGTGACGAGCAGTACTTC
NA TRBJ2-1 NA TRBV29-1 CSVDVRAVQFF TGCAGCGTTGACGTCAGGGCAGTGCAGTTCTTC
TRBD2 TRBJ2-7 NA TRBV30 CAWNTGLAVYEQYF TGTGCCTGGAACACGGGGCTAGCGGTTTACGAGCAGTACTTC
NA TRBJ1-1 NA TRBV18 CASSPRSGGNTEAFF TGTGCCAGCTCACCCCGCTCAGGAGGGAACACTGAAGCTTTCTTT
TRBD2 TRBJ2-2 NA TRBV11-2 CASSTSGSTGELFF TGTGCCAGCAGCACTAGCGGGAGTACCGGGGAGCTGTTTTTT
NA TRBJ2-3 NA TRBV25-1 CASSGAGSTDTQYF TGTGCCAGCAGTGGAGCAGGATCCACAGATACGCAGTATTTT
NA TRBJ2-7 NA TRBV27 CASSLDAAYEQYF TGTGCCAGCAGTCTTGACGCGGCCTACGAGCAGTACTTC
NA TRBJ2-2 NA TRBV30 CAWSRNRVSTGELFF TGTGCCTGGAGTCGGAACAGGGTATCGACCGGGGAGCTGTTTTTT
TRBD2 TRBJ2-2 NA TRBV19 CASSTSGSGTGELFF TGTGCCAGTAGTACTAGCGGGAGTGGCACCGGGGAGCTGTTTTTT
NA TRBJ1-1 NA TRBV21-1 CASSKVWTPATEAFF TGTGCCAGCAGCAAAGTTTGGACGCCAGCCACTGAAGCTTTCTTT
TRBD2 TRBJ2-2 NA TRBV30 CAWSHGLAGGLTGELFF TGTGCCTGGAGTCACGGTTTAGCGGGAGGGCTCACCGGGGAGCTGTTTTTT
TRBD1 TRBJ2-7 NA TRBV5-4 CASSPGGTGGHYEQYF TGTGCCAGCAGCCCTGGGGGGACAGGGGGGCACTACGAGCAGTACTTC
NA TRBJ2-6 few TRBV29-1 CSVGQSGANVLTF TGCAGCGTTGGGCAGTCTGGGGCCAACGTCCTGACTTTC